The 3 T cell receptor beta chains given below trace back to one sample, sequenced in a study of control samples from healthy donors and cancer patients. Profiling relied on immunoSEQ multiplex PCR, and the TCRdb table lists in-frame clones only, not all of them. The repertoire holds more than 75,000 clones, over 85% seen once, with around 6% in the top ten. Source material: blood. All receptors come from a man in his forties or fifties in good health.

The chain combines TRBV6-5 with TRBJ1-3; D unclear. Germline V gene data show CDR1 as MNHEY and CDR2 as SVGAGI. The CDR3 has 15 amino acids. V lost 5 bases and J 1 base, leaving 12 bases between the germline ends. The CDR3 loop is CASSLSRVSGNTIYF. In nucleotides, the CDR3 is TGTGCCAGCAGTCTCTCAAGGGTTTCTGGAAACACCATATATTTT.

This clone has only one observation. The chain combines TRBV7-6 with TRBJ2-5; 11 bases are shared with TRBD2. CDR1 is SGHVS and CDR2 is FNYEAQ in the germline V gene. There are 15 residues in the CDR3. V dropped 6 bases and J dropped 3; count of bases not matched to a gene: 6. In nucleotides, the CDR3 is TGTGCCAGCAGTCCCTCGACTAGCGGGAAAGAGACCCAGTACTTC. Translation gives CASSPSTSGKETQYF.

CDR3 amino acids: CASSDRNSPLHF. The CDR3 coding sequence is TGTGCCAGCAGCGACAGAAATTCACCCCTCCACTTT. The chain joins TRBV7-9 to TRBJ1-6; D may be TRBD1 (5 bases). CDR3 size: 12 residues. The V end was cut by 5 bases, the J end by 7 bases, with 6 bases between. Germline V gene lookup returns CDR1 SEHNR and CDR2 FQNEAQ (reference sequence).